This passage covers 32 T cell receptor beta chains from one sample sequenced in a study of identical twins (dated by TCRdb to about 2016). The library was produced with 5' RACE. For sequencing, an Illumina HiSeq 2000 was employed. TCRdb reworked the public reads: Q25 trimming with fastp, MiXCR clone assembly, productive beta chains retained. Rows matching on CDR3 protein sequence are summarized as one entry with the most common DNA and genes. This sample has a few hundred thousand distinct CDR3 sequences in its table, and less than 25% of those were observed once. The ten largest clones take up 2.9% of the sample. This same sample was also part of a study on T cells expressing NK-cell markers.

Specimen: CD4+ T cells sorted from blood. These receptors all stem from a woman aged 18-30 years in good health.

The V gene is TRBV20-1, the J gene TRBJ1-1; TRBD1 aligns across 10 bases. The CDR3 totals 13 residues. CDR1 is DFQATT, CDR2 SNEGSKA, per germline (reference sequence). The CDR3 coding sequence is TGCAGAATACGGACAGGGGGGGGTACTGAAGCTTTCTTT. Translating it yields CRIRTGGGTEAFF.

This clonotype was observed a few times. The chain has TRBV3-1 and TRBJ2-1, with a weak D call TRBD2 (5 bases). Between the trimmed V and J ends, which lost 4 bases and 7 bases, there was a span of 11 bases. From germline, CDR1 is LGHDT and CDR2 YNNKEL (reference sequence). This CDR3 contains 13 residues. The CDR3 loop reads CASSRGGRNEQFF. The CDR3, as DNA: TGTGCCAGCAGCCGAGGAGGTCGGAATGAGCAGTTCTTC.

This clonotype was observed at least ten times. This rearrangement joins TRBV12-3 or TRBV12-4 to TRBJ2-1, with TRBD2 identical over 11 bases. This CDR3 is built from 15 residues. The junction had 5 bases not matched to a gene; V was cut back by 6 bases and J by 4 bases. Written as DNA, the CDR3 is TGTGCCAGCAGCCCGGGACTAGCGGTATACAATGAGCAGTTCTTC. Translation gives CASSPGLAVYNEQFF.

About this clonotype itself: One junction end disagrees with the germline gene, perhaps due to a read error. The chain carries TRBV7-1 and TRBJ1-1; unclear D gene. TRBV7-1 is designated an ORF whose function remains uncertain. The CDR3 has 14 residues. The CDR3, as DNA: TGTGCCAGTAGCTCCGGACCATTTAACACTGAAGCTTTCTTT. Protein: CASSSGPFNTEAFF.

This clonotype was counted only a few times. This rearrangement joins TRBV10-3 to TRBJ2-3; unclear D gene. CDR3 length: 14 amino acids. Trimming cost V 0 bases and J 2 bases, with 6 bases left between them. CDR1 and CDR2 (germline): ENHRY, SYGVKD. The CDR3 here is CAISESADTDTQYF. Here the CDR3 DNA reads TGTGCCATCAGTGAGTCGGCTGACACAGATACGCAGTATTTT.

CDR3 DNA: TGTGCCAGCAGTATGGCTTTCGGCTCCTACAATGAGCAGTTCTTC. It codes for CASSMAFGSYNEQFF. The chain joins TRBV6-2 or TRBV6-3 to TRBJ2-1; D is unresolved. V gave up 5 bases and J gave up 0 bases, with 11 bases separating them. The germline V gene encodes CDR1 MNHEY and CDR2 SVGEGT. This CDR3 is 15 amino acids long.

This chain connects TRBV6-1 to TRBJ2-7, with 7 bases identical to TRBD1. The CDR3 length is 14 residues. V trimming: 6 bases; J trimming: 3 bases; junction bases outside the gene matches: 8. CDR1 and CDR2 from the germline V gene are MNHNS and SASEGT. CDR3 DNA sequence: TGTGCCAGCAGCCGACAGGGTTTGAGCTACGAGCAGTACTTC. This sequence encodes CASSRQGLSYEQYF.

CDR3 region: CASRAQGWATEAFF. In DNA, the CDR3 is TGTGCCAGCAGGGCACAGGGATGGGCCACTGAAGCTTTCTTT. This chain connects TRBV2 to TRBJ1-1; TRBD1 is a possible D gene (6 bases). Germline V CDR1 and CDR2: SNHLY, FYNNEI. This CDR3 is 14 amino acids long. V dropped 6 bases and J dropped 4 bases, with 15 bases sitting between them.

V is TRBV5-1 and J is TRBJ2-5; 9 bases are shared with TRBD2. Germline lookup yields CDR1 SGHRS and CDR2 YFSETQ. J was trimmed by 5 bases and V by 0 bases; bases with no gene match: 8. The CDR3 contains 16 residues. In DNA form, the CDR3 reads TGCGCCAGCAGCTTGGGAGTAGCGGGAGCGGGGGAGACCCAGTACTTC. As protein: CASSLGVAGAGETQYF.

This chain links TRBV20-1 with TRBJ2-3; 9 bases are shared with TRBD2. Unmatched junction bases numbered 5, after V lost 0 bases and J lost 4 bases. Per the germline V gene, CDR1 is DFQATT and CDR2 is SNEGSKA (reference sequence). The CDR3 runs to 15 residues. CDR3 in DNA: TGCAGTGCTAGAGATTTGCTAGCGGGGTCAGATACGCAGTATTTT. This gives the protein CSARDLLAGSDTQYF.

This rearrangement joins TRBV6-4 to TRBJ1-2; tentative D call: TRBD1 (5 bases). The CDR3 extends over 13 amino acids. V was trimmed by 2 bases and J by 5 bases, leaving 9 bases between them. Germline V gene data show CDR1 as MRHNA and CDR2 as SNTAGT. The CDR3, as DNA: TGTGCCAGCAGTGACAGCGGGGGGTATGGCTACACCTTC. It codes for CASSDSGGYGYTF.

The CDR3 is CASSFPTVGNEQYF. Here the CDR3 DNA reads TGTGCCAGCAGCTTTCCCACGGTAGGGAACGAGCAGTACTTC. The rearrangement links TRBV5-6 to TRBJ2-7, with no clear D. Trimming left V 2 bases short and J 5 bases short, with 14 bases between. In germline, CDR1 is SGHDT, CDR2 YYEEEE. The CDR3 is made up of 14 amino acids.

The rearrangement links TRBV15 to TRBJ1-1; unclear D gene. V was pared by 1 base and J by 5 bases, with 8 bases between. Germline V gives CDR1 LNHNV, CDR2 YYDKDF (reference sequence). CDR3 length: 13 amino acids. The CDR3 spells CATSRVWGTEAFF. The DNA of the CDR3 is TGTGCCACCAGCAGAGTTTGGGGTACTGAAGCTTTCTTT.

This clonotype was found a few times. The rearrangement uses TRBV10-3 and TRBJ1-2; a possible D gene is TRBD1 (6 bases). Germline V gene data show CDR1 as ENHRY and CDR2 as SYGVKD. There are 13 residues in the CDR3. Trimming took off 7 bases at V and 2 bases at J, with 11 bases between the two ends. CDR3 loop: CAITGGLNYGYTF. The DNA for the CDR3 is TGTGCCATCACGGGGGGCTTAAACTATGGCTACACCTTC.

J is TRBJ1-5 and V is TRBV12-3 or TRBV12-4; D is uncertain. The germline V and J ends were trimmed by 6 bases and 5 bases, with 14 bases remaining between them. CDR3 length equals 14 residues. CDR3 residues: CASRIDLTDQPQHF. DNA for the CDR3: TGTGCCAGCAGAATCGACCTTACCGATCAGCCCCAGCATTTT.

V and J are TRBV7-9 and TRBJ2-1, with D unresolved. This CDR3 comprises 15 residues. From germline, CDR1 is SEHNR and CDR2 FQNEAQ (reference sequence). V lost 6 bases to trimming and J lost 9 bases, with 21 bases between them. In DNA form, the CDR3 reads TGTGCCAGCAGGCCTCGACCGGCTGGGTTTGGTGAGCAGTTCTTC. Its protein is CASRPRPAGFGEQFF. Complete variable domain (other parts from reference TRBV7-9 and TRBJ2-1): DTGVSQNPRHKITKRGQNVTFRCDPISEHNRLYWYRQTLGQGPEFLTYFQNEAQLEKSRLLSDRFSAERPKGSFSTLEIQRTEQGDSAMYLCASRPRPAGFGEQFFGPGTRLTVL.

V gene TRBV20-1 combines with J gene TRBJ2-5; no definite D call. Looked up from germline, CDR1 is DFQATT and CDR2 is SNEGSKA (reference sequence). V dropped 1 base and J dropped 5 bases, with 11 bases sitting between them. The length of the CDR3 is 13 residues. The CDR3 sequence: CSARGDTTETQYF. DNA for the CDR3: TGCAGTGCTAGAGGCGACACAACGGAGACCCAGTACTTC.

The genes are TRBV11-2 and TRBJ2-1; D perhaps matches TRBD2 (6 bases). CDR3 length: 14 residues. From germline, CDR1 is SGHAT and CDR2 FQNNGV. Trimming shortened V by 1 base and J by 7 bases, and 11 bases separated the two germline ends. CDR3 sequence reads: CASSLGFGTNEQFF. The CDR3 coding sequence is TGTGCCAGCAGCTTAGGATTCGGGACTAATGAGCAGTTCTTC. Combining the CDR3 with reference TRBV11-2 and TRBJ2-1 gives the whole variable domain EAGVAQSPRYKIIEKRQSVAFWCNPISGHATLYWYQQILGQGPKLLIQFQNNGVVDDSQLPKDRFSAERLKGVDSTLKIQPAKLEDSAVYLCASSLGFGTNEQFFGPGTRLTVL.

The rearrangement uses TRBV20-1 and TRBJ1-2, with D unresolved. V gave up 5 bases and J gave up 5 bases, with 9 bases separating them. Germline values: CDR1 DFQATT, CDR2 SNEGSKA (reference sequence). CDR3 size: 11 residues. This CDR3 is CSARVQYGYTF. In DNA, the CDR3 is TGCAGTGCTCGGGTCCAATATGGCTACACCTTC.

This clonotype occurred once. The J gene is TRBJ2-7, the V gene TRBV12-3 or TRBV12-4; D gene uncertain. This CDR3 is built from 14 residues. The ends were cut back, 5 bases at V and 3 bases at J, with 14 bases in the middle. This chain's CDR3 is CASSPQVVSYEQYF. The CDR3 DNA sequence: TGTGCCAGCAGTCCGCAGGTAGTTAGCTACGAGCAGTACTTC.

The V call is TRBV5-1, the J call TRBJ2-7; TRBD1 agrees at 9 bases. Germline V gene lookup returns CDR1 SGHRS and CDR2 YFSETQ. There are 16 residues in the CDR3. The J segment lost 1 base and the V segment lost 4 bases, leaving 9 bases of the junction unmatched. The CDR3 DNA reads TGCGCCAGCAGCCGGGCGGGACAGGGTTATTCCTACGAGCAGTACTTC. This translates into CASSRAGQGYSYEQYF.

The chain links TRBV3-1 to TRBJ1-1; no definite D call. CDR1 and CDR2 (germline): LGHDT, YNNKEL (reference sequence). Trimming stripped 3 bases from V and 0 bases from J, with 14 bases between. The CDR3 has 16 residues. This CDR3 reads CASSQGVGVLNTEAFF. DNA of the CDR3: TGTGCCAGCAGCCAGGGAGTTGGAGTCTTGAACACTGAAGCTTTCTTT. Variable domain in full (rest from reference TRBV3-1 and TRBJ1-1): DTAVSQTPKYLVTQMGNDKSIKCEQNLGHDTMYWYKQDSKKFLKIMFSYNNKELIINETVPNRFSPKSPDKAHLNLHINSLELGDSAVYFCASSQGVGVLNTEAFFGQGTRLTVV.

This clonotype was seen more than once but under ten times. This rearrangement joins TRBV20-1 to TRBJ2-3; TRBD2 aligns across 9 bases. The CDR3 has 14 amino acids. Losses at the gene ends were 4 bases for V and 3 bases for J; bases not matched to a gene: 5. Germline V CDR1 and CDR2: DFQATT, SNEGSKA (reference sequence). CDR3: CSATGTSSTDTQYF. The CDR3 DNA reads as TGCAGTGCTACCGGGACTAGCAGTACAGATACGCAGTATTTT.

There are a few counts of this clonotype. This chain links TRBV10-3 with TRBJ1-1; D is unresolved. The ends were cut back, 2 bases at V and 4 bases at J, with 20 bases in the middle. The germline gives CDR1 ENHRY, CDR2 SYGVKD. CDR3 length equals 17 residues. DNA for the CDR3: TGTGCCATCAGTGAGCCCGAATTGGGGATCTTGACCACTGAAGCTTTCTTT. This encodes CAISEPELGILTTEAFF.

This clonotype was counted many times. This rearrangement joins TRBV3-1 to TRBJ2-6; either TRBD1 or TRBD2 may fit D (6 bases each). This CDR3 contains 18 residues. Between the trimmed V and J ends, which lost 7 bases and 0 bases, there was a span of 19 bases. The germline CDR1 and CDR2 sequences are LGHDT and YNNKEL (reference sequence). CDR3 protein: CASTKRGDGYSGANVLTF. The CDR3 DNA is TGTGCCAGCACCAAGAGGGGGGACGGATACTCTGGGGCCAACGTCCTGACTTTC. Full variable domain (outside the CDR3, taken from reference TRBV3-1 and TRBJ2-6): DTAVSQTPKYLVTQMGNDKSIKCEQNLGHDTMYWYKQDSKKFLKIMFSYNNKELIINETVPNRFSPKSPDKAHLNLHINSLELGDSAVYFCASTKRGDGYSGANVLTFGAGSRLTVL.

V is TRBV4-3 and J is TRBJ2-5, with D possibly TRBD2 on 6 matching bases. The CDR3 has 14 amino acids. Trimming removed 1 base from V and 5 bases from J, with 11 bases in between. Germline CDR1 LGHNA, CDR2 YSLEER. CDR3 sequence reads: CASSQVGGRETQYF. For the CDR3, the DNA is TGCGCCAGCAGCCAAGTCGGAGGGAGGGAGACCCAGTACTTC.

J is TRBJ2-2 and V is TRBV6-5, with D tentatively TRBD1 (6 bases). Per the germline V gene, CDR1 is MNHEY and CDR2 is SVGAGI. With 0 bases removed from V and 6 bases from J, the gap between germline ends came to 17 bases. CDR3 length equals 17 residues. CDR3 DNA sequence: TGTGCCAGCAGTTACTCGACCGGGGCAGGGGCTCCCGGGGAGCTGTTTTTT. Residues: CASSYSTGAGAPGELFF.

The chain carries TRBV10-3 and TRBJ2-3; no definite D call. Trimming took off 10 bases at V and 5 bases at J, with 10 bases between the two ends. Germline values: CDR1 ENHRY, CDR2 SYGVKD. The CDR3 runs 11 residues. For the CDR3, the DNA is TGTGCCAACGGCCCTAAAGATACGCAGTATTTT. As protein: CANGPKDTQYF.

V is TRBV5-1 and J is TRBJ1-1; no firm D call. V was pared by 0 bases and J by 5 bases, with 8 bases between. This CDR3 is built from 13 residues. Germline V gene lookup returns CDR1 SGHRS and CDR2 YFSETQ. The CDR3, as DNA: TGCGCCAGCAGCTTGGTAGTGCAGACTGAAGCTTTCTTT. Protein sequence: CASSLVVQTEAFF.

The CDR3 protein is CASSPGTGPDTQYF. CDR3 coding DNA: TGTGCCAGCAGCCCCGGGACAGGGCCAGATACGCAGTATTTT. This chain links TRBV7-9 with TRBJ2-3; 9 nucleotides agree with TRBD1. CDR1 and CDR2 (germline): SEHNR, FQNEAQ (reference sequence). Unmatched junction bases numbered 4, after V lost 5 bases and J lost 4 bases. The CDR3 runs 14 residues.

This clonotype was observed at least ten times. The chain uses TRBV7-2 and TRBJ2-3, with D perhaps TRBD2 (6 bases). Trimming cost V 5 bases and J 0 bases, with 12 bases left between them. The CDR3 runs to 15 residues. Germline loops: CDR1 SGHTA, CDR2 FQGNSA. CDR3 in DNA: TGTGCCAGCAGCCGTAGCGGAACTAGCACAGATACGCAGTATTTT. This sequence encodes CASSRSGTSTDTQYF.

The chain employs TRBV5-4 and TRBJ2-5; TRBD1 aligns across 8 bases. V was pared by 0 bases and J by 5 bases, with 9 bases of the junction left unmatched. This CDR3 is built from 16 residues. Germline loops: CDR1 SGHNT, CDR2 YYREEE (reference sequence). CDR3 DNA: TGTGCCAGCAGCTTGGTGACAGGGGTTTCCGGCGAGACCCAGTACTTC. This translates into CASSLVTGVSGETQYF.